A single sample is the source of the 17 T cell receptor beta chains below, sequenced in a study of OX40 agonist ivuxolimab in advanced cancers. Measured with immunoSEQ multiplex PCR; TCRdb has only the in-frame clones, and not every one. The table shows more than 65,000 clones, with about 92% occurring only once. The sample was CD4+ or CD8+ T cells sorted from blood, taken in a trial of the OX40 agonist ivuxolimab. The receptor set was obtained from an adult with an advanced solid tumor such as melanoma, head and neck, liver or kidney cancer.

The V and J genes are TRBV5-6 and TRBJ2-7; D is unclear. The CDR3 totals 13 residues. The V gene's germline CDR1 is SGHDT and CDR2 YYEEEE. V lost 6 bases to trimming and J lost 0 bases, with 10 bases between them. CDR3 sequence (DNA): TGTGCCAGCAAGAGTATTTACTCCTACGAGCAGTACTTC. Translating it yields CASKSIYSYEQYF.

This chain links TRBV15 with TRBJ2-4; D is perhaps TRBD2 (6 bases). The V end lost 3 bases, the J end lost 2 bases, and 8 bases lay between the germline ends. Germline CDR1 reads LNHNV; CDR2 reads YYDKDF (reference sequence). The CDR3 runs 14 residues. As DNA, the CDR3 is TGTGCCACCAGCAGCCGGGGGACCAAAAACATTCAGTACTTC. It encodes CATSSRGTKNIQYF.

The chain couples TRBV7-8 to TRBJ2-2; 7 bases fit TRBD2. Trimming at V came to 3 bases and at J to 7 bases, leaving 11 bases not matched to a gene. CDR3 length: 16 amino acids. Looked up from germline, CDR1 is SGHVS and CDR2 is FQNEAQ. CDR3: CASSFTMDPGGGELFF. The CDR3 bases are TGTGCCAGCAGCTTTACGATGGACCCGGGGGGCGGGGAGCTGTTTTTT.

This chain links TRBV10-3 with TRBJ2-3; 14 bases are shared with TRBD2. In germline, CDR1 is ENHRY, CDR2 SYGVKD. The CDR3 is 18 amino acids. V shed 6 bases, J shed 6 bases, and the junction held 14 bases outside the gene matches. The CDR3 loop reads CAIRERGLAGARWDTQYF. In nucleotides, the CDR3 is TGTGCCATCAGAGAGAGGGGACTAGCGGGGGCCAGGTGGGATACGCAGTATTTT.

The J gene is TRBJ2-1, the V gene TRBV18; TRBD1 agrees at 10 bases. The CDR3 is 15 amino acids. Trimming cost V 3 bases and J 5 bases; bases outside gene matches: 4. Germline assignment: CDR1 KGHSH and CDR2 LQKENI. CDR3 nucleotide sequence: TGTGCCAGCTCACCCGGGACAGGGGCCCACAATGAGCAGTTCTTC. Its protein is CASSPGTGAHNEQFF. Variable domain in full (rest from reference TRBV18 and TRBJ2-1): NAGVMQNPRHLVRRRGQEARLRCSPMKGHSHVYWYRQLPEEGLKFMVYLQKENIIDESGMPKERFSAEFPKEGPSILRIQQVVRGDSAAYFCASSPGTGAHNEQFFGPGTRLTVL.

This chain links TRBV9 with TRBJ2-5, with D possibly being TRBD1 or TRBD2 (5 bases each). Germline V gives CDR1 SGDLS, CDR2 YYNGEE. Trimming left V 0 bases short and J 5 bases short, with 14 bases between. The CDR3 runs to 15 residues. CDR3 DNA sequence: TGTGCCAGCAGCGTAGATTGGGGGTACGGGGAGACCCAGTACTTC. This codes for CASSVDWGYGETQYF.

J is TRBJ2-3 and V is TRBV11-2, with TRBD2 as a possible D gene (5 bases). The CDR3 covers 15 residues. The germline V gene has CDR1 SGHAT and CDR2 FQNNGV. Deletions cut 9 bases from V and 0 bases from J, with 16 bases between. For the CDR3, the DNA is TGTGCCAGTTGGAAAAGCGGTCTTAGCACAGATACGCAGTATTTT. The encoded protein is CASWKSGLSTDTQYF.

The gene calls are TRBV5-1 and TRBJ1-2; D is unresolved. The CDR3 has 15 amino acids. Looked up from germline, CDR1 is SGHRS and CDR2 is YFSETQ. V lost 0 bases to trimming and J lost 4 bases, with 13 bases between them. Here the CDR3 reads CASSLAPALSYGYTF. Here the CDR3 DNA reads TGCGCCAGCAGCTTGGCGCCAGCCCTTAGCTATGGCTACACCTTC.

This chain uses TRBV4-1 with TRBJ2-5; D may be TRBD2 (5 bases). The CDR3 is 15 residues long. CDR1 is MGHRA, CDR2 YSYEKL, per germline. V shed 3 bases and J shed 0 bases, with 11 bases lying between them. CDR3 nucleotides: TGCGCCAGCAGCCAGATCACGGGGAACCAAGAGACCCAGTACTTC. This sequence encodes CASSQITGNQETQYF.

The chain joins TRBV30 to TRBJ2-2, with TRBD1 identical over 9 bases. J was trimmed by 4 bases and V by 5 bases; bases with no gene match: 14. CDR1 is GTSNPN and CDR2 is SVGIG in the germline V gene (reference sequence). This CDR3 region has 17 residues. CDR3 DNA sequence: TGTGCCTGGGTGGGACAGGGAATTTTGTGGGGCACCGGGGAGCTGTTTTTT. It specifies CAWVGQGILWGTGELFF.

The V call is TRBV6-6, the J call TRBJ2-7, with 7 bases fitting TRBD1. J gave up 0 bases and V 6 bases, and 11 bases lay outside the gene matches. The germline V gene has CDR1 MNHNY and CDR2 SVGAGI (reference sequence). CDR3 length equals 16 residues. The CDR3 reads CASSPLPTGSSYEQYF. The DNA for the CDR3 is TGTGCCAGCAGCCCCCTCCCGACAGGGAGCTCCTACGAGCAGTACTTC.

The chain carries TRBV10-2 and TRBJ2-5; TRBD1 is a possible D gene (5 bases). This CDR3 comprises 14 residues. Germline CDR1 and CDR2: WSHSY and SAAADI. V lost 3 bases, J lost 1 base, and 9 bases lay in between. DNA of the CDR3: TGCGCCAGCAGTGATACAGGAGTCCAAGAGACCCAGTACTTC. Amino acids: CASSDTGVQETQYF.

This clone came up once. The V call is TRBV27, the J call TRBJ1-1; D unclear. This CDR3 has 13 residues. V shed 6 bases and J shed 8 bases, with 16 bases lying between them. Germline-derived CDR1 and CDR2 are MNHEY and SMNVEV (reference sequence). DNA of the CDR3: TGTGCCAGCAGCTCCGGGAGGCCGCTCGAAGCTTTCTTT. Translated, it gives CASSSGRPLEAFF.

The V call is TRBV4-3, the J call TRBJ2-5; 9 bases fit TRBD1. Germline V lookup: CDR1 LGHNA, CDR2 YSLEER. With 5 bases clipped from V and 5 bases from J, the junction kept 15 bases outside the gene matches. This CDR3 region has 17 residues. In nucleotides, the CDR3 is TGCGCCAGCAGCGGAATAACCGGGACAGGGATAGTGGAGACCCAGTACTTC. This codes for CASSGITGTGIVETQYF.

The chain combines TRBV7-9 with TRBJ2-2, with D possibly called TRBD1 or TRBD2 (5 bases each). Germline V gene lookup returns CDR1 SEHNR and CDR2 FQNEAQ (reference sequence). This CDR3 has 12 residues. The V end lost 11 bases, the J end lost 6 bases, and 13 bases lay between the germline ends. As DNA, the CDR3 is TGTGCCTCCGGGACCGCCCCCGGGGAGCTGTTTTTT. Amino acid sequence: CASGTAPGELFF.

The chain combines TRBV19 with TRBJ2-7, with D possibly being TRBD1 (5 bases). The V gene's germline CDR1 is LNHDA and CDR2 SQIVND (reference sequence). Trimming shortened V by 10 bases and J by 2 bases, and 18 bases separated the two germline ends. This CDR3 has 14 amino acids. DNA of the CDR3: TGTGCCACCTCCGACAGCCTTGGGACCTACGAGCAGTACTTC. Protein: CATSDSLGTYEQYF.

For the CDR3, the DNA is TGTGCCAGCAGTTTATCGGGCCCTTCGCTTGAGGGGTTCTATAATTCACCCCTCCACTTT. Its protein product is CASSLSGPSLEGFYNSPLHF. The chain employs TRBV27 and TRBJ1-6, with a possible D match to TRBD1 (5 bases). Looked up from germline, CDR1 is MNHEY and CDR2 is SMNVEV (reference sequence). The CDR3 consists of 20 residues. The V end was cut by 0 bases, the J end by 3 bases, with 21 bases between.